This entry lists 7 T cell receptor beta chains sequenced from one sample in a study of blood T cell repertoires in COVID-19. Libraries were prepared by immunoSEQ multiplex PCR; TCRdb keeps only in-frame clonotypes and omits some of them. Of around 300,000 clones in the sample, nearly 90% are singletons; the top ten hold 4% to 5.5%. The sample comprised PBMCs or T cells enriched from blood (not recorded which). The receptors stem from a young woman with acute COVID-19.

CDR3 sequence reads: CASTRGLQTEKLFF. The CDR3 nucleotides read TGTGCCAGCACAAGGGGACTTCAGACTGAAAAACTGTTTTTT. The chain employs TRBV2 and TRBJ1-4; D is perhaps TRBD1 (5 bases). The length of the CDR3 is 14 residues. Per germline, CDR1 SNHLY and CDR2 FYNNEI. Trimming took 7 bases from V and 7 from J, leaving 16 bases between them. The whole variable domain, remainder taken from reference TRBV2 and TRBJ1-4, is EPEVTQTPSHQVTQMGQEVILRCVPISNHLYFYWYRQILGQKVEFLVSFYNNEISEKSEIFDDQFSVERPDGSNFTLKIRSTKLEDSAMYFCASTRGLQTEKLFFGSGTQLSVL.

The V and J genes are TRBV3-1 (or the pseudogene TRBV3-2) and TRBJ2-7; 7 positions match TRBD2. Germline V gene sequence: CDR1 LGHDT, CDR2 YNNKEL (reference sequence). The ends lost 1 base at V and 2 bases at J; junction bases unmatched: 2. The CDR3 covers 14 residues. Written as DNA, the CDR3 is TGTGCCAGCAGCCAAGCTAGCGGCACCTACGAGCAGTACTTC. Translated, it gives CASSQASGTYEQYF.

The chain couples TRBV9 to TRBJ1-1; D possibly corresponds to TRBD1 (5 bases). V shed 3 bases and J shed 6 bases, with 18 bases lying between them. The CDR3 spans 15 residues. Per germline, CDR1 SGDLS and CDR2 YYNGEE. Here the CDR3 reads CASSGLDGLGAEAFF. CDR3 bases: TGTGCCAGCAGCGGGTTGGACGGCCTAGGGGCTGAAGCTTTCTTT. The full variable domain, its missing parts supplied by reference TRBV9 and TRBJ1-1, is DSGVTQTPKHLITATGQRVTLRCSPRSGDLSVYWYQQSLDQGLQFLIQYYNGEERAKGNILERFSAQQFPDLHSELNLSSLELGDSALYFCASSGLDGLGAEAFFGQGTRLTVV.

The chain employs TRBV4-1 and TRBJ2-2; D is perhaps TRBD2 (6 bases). V lost 0 bases, J lost 8 bases, and 16 bases lay in between. Germline values: CDR1 MGHRA, CDR2 YSYEKL. The CDR3 totals 16 residues. The CDR3 coding sequence is TGCGCCAGCAGCCAAGATGCTGCCGGCGGAGGGGGGGAGCTGTTTTTT. The encoded protein is CASSQDAAGGGGELFF.

The genes are TRBV12-3 or TRBV12-4 and TRBJ2-5; the D gene is possibly TRBD1 (5 bases). The germline V and J ends were trimmed by 5 bases and 4 bases, with 11 bases remaining between them. This CDR3 has 13 residues. The CDR3 DNA is TGTGCCAGCAGTCGTGGGGCCGGAGAGACCCAGTACTTC. Its translation: CASSRGAGETQYF.

The chain employs TRBV19 and TRBJ1-5; TRBD1 is a possible D gene (5 bases). Between the trimmed V and J ends, which lost 1 base and 0 bases, there was a span of 10 bases. Germline V lookup: CDR1 LNHDA, CDR2 SQIVND (reference sequence). The CDR3 spans 16 residues. CDR3 in amino acids: CASSIGRGFSNQPQHF. In DNA, the CDR3 is TGTGCCAGTAGTATAGGTAGGGGATTTAGCAATCAGCCCCAGCATTTT.

This clone was detected only once. The rearrangement joins TRBV11-1 to TRBJ1-1; no firm D call. Germline assignment: CDR1 SGHAT and CDR2 FQDESV (reference sequence). Trimming pared 4 bases from V and 4 bases from J, leaving 10 bases between. The CDR3 loop spans 13 amino acids. The CDR3 protein is CASSSTTGTEAFF. The CDR3 DNA follows: TGTGCCAGCAGCTCGACTACGGGCACTGAAGCTTTCTTT.